The present T cell receptor beta chain was sequenced within a study of OX40 agonist ivuxolimab in advanced cancers. For the study in its entirety: The costimulatory receptor OX40 (CD134) was targeted by ivuxolimab, a fully human IgG2 agonistic monoclonal antibody. Intravenous ivuxolimab was administered to patients every 2 weeks at six dose levels: 0.01, 0.1, 0.3, 1.5, 3 and 10 mg/kg. Of the approximately 54 patients in dose escalation, around 19 had hepatocellular carcinoma, approximately 15 had melanoma, 9 had renal cell carcinoma and 9 had head and neck cancer. In the dose-escalation cohort, more than 75% of patients were male, and the mean age was roughly 60 years, with a range of 23 to 79. Patients were allowed to have had prior anti-PD-1, anti-PD-L1 or anti-CTLA-4 therapy, and approximately 40% of the dose-escalation patients had been treated with checkpoint inhibitors. Three dose-escalation patients achieved partial responses, one with hepatocellular carcinoma and two with cutaneous melanoma. The point of sequencing TCRbeta in the periphery was to test whether ivuxolimab changed TCR sequence diversity and drove clonal T-cell expansion. The monotherapy dose-escalation portion (N of about 47 patients) of the phase I ivuxolimab trial is reported in the paper.

Findings and caveats that apply to the study as a whole: Antigen specificity was not determined for the clonally expanded peripheral T cells. Low levels of normalized T-cell clonal expansion were also seen in some nonresponding patients. In the 0.1-3.0 mg/kg groups, partial responders were among the patients with the lowest normalized peripheral clonal expansion, particularly in CD8+ T cells. At doses from 0.1 to 3.0 mg/kg, clonal expansion was seen in both CD4+ and CD8+ blood T cells between baseline and week 6. After ivuxolimab, CD8+ T cells had more expanded clones than CD4+ T cells on average.

Only a few counts were recorded for this clone. Its antigen target is currently unknown. The record has no base qualities; no much larger clone is one base away. The trial excluded patients who had a history of autoimmune disease or were on systemic immunosuppression. Peripheral blood for TCR sequencing was collected from all dose cohorts at baseline, on cycle 4 day 1, and on cycle 7 day 1. Samples came from an open-label, multicenter, first-in-human phase I dose-escalation trial of ivuxolimab. Adults with locally advanced or metastatic melanoma, renal cell, hepatocellular, or head and neck squamous cell carcinoma were enrolled in the trial. Before TCR sequencing, CD4+ and CD8+ T cells were separately sorted from peripheral blood. Genomic DNA was isolated from the sorted cells so that the TCRbeta CDR3 region could be sequenced. The immunoSEQ Assay was used to sequence the TCRbeta CDR3 regions. TCRdb stores this immuneACCESS table with in-frame sequences only. Part of the clones is absent; in the studies checked, under half of the shortfall reflects unresolved V genes, and no reason is known for the rest. This sample gives roughly 90,000 clones in total; about 90% of them show up just once. Clones ranked in the top ten supply 0.7% to 0.9% of the sample.

The TCR originated in an adult with an advanced solid tumor such as melanoma, head and neck, liver or kidney cancer. The specimen was CD4+ or CD8+ T cells sorted from blood, collected in a trial of the OX40 agonist ivuxolimab.

For the CDR3, the sequence is CASRGTGNYGYTF. Read as DNA, the sequence is TGTGCCAGCAGGGGGACTGGGAACTATGGCTACACCTTC. The V gene is TRBV7-3 and the J gene is TRBJ1-2; the D gene is possibly TRBD1, with 5 bases matching. V was cut back by 6 bases and J by 2 bases, leaving a gap of 10 bases between them. CDR1 and CDR2, per the germline V gene, are SGHTA and FQGTGA. Including cysteine and phenylalanine, the CDR3 has 13 amino acids. This entry keeps only the CDR3 DNA: 39 bases, framed from base 1.